The entry below describes one TCR beta chain. The antigen is not known. The data were taken from a study of identical twins. The CDR3 sequence is 13 residues long. V dropped 2 bases and J dropped 8 bases, with 12 bases sitting between them. Germline assignment: CDR1 SGHTA and CDR2 FQGNSA. Study outcomes and limitations: Findings depended on cross-sectional statistics rather than tracking the same donors. Modeled out-of-frame TCR alpha sharing in monozygotic twins fell below observed levels. Invariant MAIT and iNKT cells are populations that could partly confound zero-insertion analyses.

TCRdb recomputed calls from the 5' RACE reads with MiXCR, one row per CDR3 protein. The sample records some 250,000 distinct CDR3 sequences, about 12% being singletons. In addition, the sample was reused for a study of yellow fever vaccine responses in identical twins.

The J gene is TRBJ1-2, the V gene TRBV7-2; a possible D gene is TRBD1 (6 bases). The receptor comes from a woman under 30 in good health. Material for sequencing was memory (CD45RO+) T cells sorted from blood. CDR3 sequence reads: CASSLSRGGGYTF. Written as DNA, the CDR3 is TGTGCCAGCAGCTTATCCAGGGGCGGCGGCTACACCTTC.